This T cell receptor beta chain was identified during a study of PD-L1 blockade in urothelial cancer. About this clone: This same CDR3 is encoded by further DNA sequences in the sample.

The method was immunoSEQ multiplex PCR; TCRdb's version includes in-frame clones alone and lacks a portion of them. Among approximately 100,000 clones, about 85% were seen once, and the ten largest hold 2.4%. The V end was cut by 2 bases, the J end by 0 bases, with 9 bases between. From germline, CDR1 is KGHSH and CDR2 LQKENI. CDR3 length: 15 residues. The sequence was collected from a man aged 45-65 years with urothelial cancer. The source material was PBMCs, sampled around atezolizumab (anti-PD-L1) treatment. The chain joins TRBV18 to TRBJ2-3, with D possibly being TRBD2 (6 bases). CDR3: CASSPVGGSTDTQYF. DNA for the CDR3: TGTGCCAGCTCACCAGTGGGGGGAAGCACAGATACGCAGTATTTT.